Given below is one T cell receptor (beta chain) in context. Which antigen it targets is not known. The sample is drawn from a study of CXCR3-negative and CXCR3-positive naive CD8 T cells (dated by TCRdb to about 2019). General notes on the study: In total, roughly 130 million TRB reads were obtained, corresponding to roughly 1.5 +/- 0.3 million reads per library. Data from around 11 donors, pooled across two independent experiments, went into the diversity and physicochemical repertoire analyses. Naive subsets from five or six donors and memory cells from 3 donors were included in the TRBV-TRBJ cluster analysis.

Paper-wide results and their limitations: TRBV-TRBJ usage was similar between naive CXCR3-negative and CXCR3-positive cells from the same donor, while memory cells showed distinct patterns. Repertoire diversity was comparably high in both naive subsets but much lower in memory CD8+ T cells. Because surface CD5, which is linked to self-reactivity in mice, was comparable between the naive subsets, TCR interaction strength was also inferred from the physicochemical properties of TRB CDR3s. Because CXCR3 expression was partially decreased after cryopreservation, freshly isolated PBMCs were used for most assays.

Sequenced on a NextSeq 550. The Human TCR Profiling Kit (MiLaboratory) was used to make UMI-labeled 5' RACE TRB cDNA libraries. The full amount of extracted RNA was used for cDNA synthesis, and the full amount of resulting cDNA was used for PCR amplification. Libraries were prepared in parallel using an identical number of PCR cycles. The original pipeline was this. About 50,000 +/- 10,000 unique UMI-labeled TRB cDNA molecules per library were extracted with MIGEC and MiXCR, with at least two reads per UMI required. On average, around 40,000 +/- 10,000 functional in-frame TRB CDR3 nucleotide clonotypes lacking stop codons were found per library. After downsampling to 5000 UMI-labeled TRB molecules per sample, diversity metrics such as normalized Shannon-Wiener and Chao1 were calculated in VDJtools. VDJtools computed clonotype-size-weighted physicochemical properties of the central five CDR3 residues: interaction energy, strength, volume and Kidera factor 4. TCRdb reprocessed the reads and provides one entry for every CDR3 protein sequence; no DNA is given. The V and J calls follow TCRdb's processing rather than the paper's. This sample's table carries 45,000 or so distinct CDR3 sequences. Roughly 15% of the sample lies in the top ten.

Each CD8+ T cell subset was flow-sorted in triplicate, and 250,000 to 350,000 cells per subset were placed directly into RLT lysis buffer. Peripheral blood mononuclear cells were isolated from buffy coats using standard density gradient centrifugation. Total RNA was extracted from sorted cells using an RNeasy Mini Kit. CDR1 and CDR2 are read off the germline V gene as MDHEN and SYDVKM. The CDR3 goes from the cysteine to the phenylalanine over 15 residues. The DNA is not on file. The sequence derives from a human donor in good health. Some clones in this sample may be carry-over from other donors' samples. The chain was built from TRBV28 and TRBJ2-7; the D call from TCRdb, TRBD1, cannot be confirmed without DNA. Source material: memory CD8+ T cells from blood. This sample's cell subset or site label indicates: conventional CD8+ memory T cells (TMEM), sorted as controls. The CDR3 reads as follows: CASSSRTGSAYEQYF.